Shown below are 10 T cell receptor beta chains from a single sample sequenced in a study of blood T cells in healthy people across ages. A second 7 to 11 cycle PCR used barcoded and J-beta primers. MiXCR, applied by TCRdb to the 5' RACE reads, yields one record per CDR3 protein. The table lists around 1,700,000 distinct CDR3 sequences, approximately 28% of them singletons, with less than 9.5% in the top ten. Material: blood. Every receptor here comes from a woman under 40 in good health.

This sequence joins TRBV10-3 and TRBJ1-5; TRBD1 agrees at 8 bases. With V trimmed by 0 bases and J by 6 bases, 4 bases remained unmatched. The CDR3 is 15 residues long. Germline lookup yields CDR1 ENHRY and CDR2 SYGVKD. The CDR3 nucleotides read TGTGCCATCAGTGAGTCTATCGACAGGGGTCAGCCCCAGCATTTT. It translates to CAISESIDRGQPQHF.

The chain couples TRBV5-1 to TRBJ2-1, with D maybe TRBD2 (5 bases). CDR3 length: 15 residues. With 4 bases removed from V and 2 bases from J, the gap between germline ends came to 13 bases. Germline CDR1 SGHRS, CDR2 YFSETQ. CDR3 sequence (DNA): TGCGCCAGCAGCGCGGGCCATAGCCCCTACAATGAGCAGTTCTTC. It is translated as CASSAGHSPYNEQFF.

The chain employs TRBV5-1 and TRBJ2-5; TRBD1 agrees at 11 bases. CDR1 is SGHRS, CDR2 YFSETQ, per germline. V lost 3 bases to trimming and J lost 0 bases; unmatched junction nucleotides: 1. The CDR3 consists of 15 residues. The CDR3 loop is CASSWTGGNQETQYF. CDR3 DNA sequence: TGCGCCAGCAGCTGGACAGGGGGCAACCAAGAGACCCAGTACTTC.

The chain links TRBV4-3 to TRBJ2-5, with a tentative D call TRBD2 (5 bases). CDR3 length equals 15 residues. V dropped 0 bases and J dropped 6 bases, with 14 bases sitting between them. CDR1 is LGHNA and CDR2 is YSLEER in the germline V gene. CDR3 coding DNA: TGCGCCAGCAGCCAAGATGTCGGGGTCGGGCAGACCCAGTACTTC. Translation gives CASSQDVGVGQTQYF.

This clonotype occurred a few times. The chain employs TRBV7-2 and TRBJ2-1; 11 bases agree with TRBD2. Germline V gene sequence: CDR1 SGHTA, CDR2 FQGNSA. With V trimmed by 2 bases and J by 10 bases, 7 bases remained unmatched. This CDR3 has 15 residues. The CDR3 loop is CASSLIAGGPAEQFF. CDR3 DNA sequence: TGTGCCAGCAGCTTAATAGCGGGAGGGCCAGCCGAGCAGTTCTTC.

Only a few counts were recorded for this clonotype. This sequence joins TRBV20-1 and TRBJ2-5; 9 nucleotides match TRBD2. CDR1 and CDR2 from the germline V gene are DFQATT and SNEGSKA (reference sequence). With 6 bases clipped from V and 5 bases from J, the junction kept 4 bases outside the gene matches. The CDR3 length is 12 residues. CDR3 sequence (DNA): TGCAGTGCCTTAGCGGGAGTGGAGACCCAGTACTTC. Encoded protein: CSALAGVETQYF.

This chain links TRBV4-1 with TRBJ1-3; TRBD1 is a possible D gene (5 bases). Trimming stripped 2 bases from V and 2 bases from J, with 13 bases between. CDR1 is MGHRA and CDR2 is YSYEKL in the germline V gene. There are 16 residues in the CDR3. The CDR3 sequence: CASSQLRGVTGNTIYF. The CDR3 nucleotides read TGCGCCAGCAGCCAACTACGGGGGGTAACTGGAAACACCATATATTTT.

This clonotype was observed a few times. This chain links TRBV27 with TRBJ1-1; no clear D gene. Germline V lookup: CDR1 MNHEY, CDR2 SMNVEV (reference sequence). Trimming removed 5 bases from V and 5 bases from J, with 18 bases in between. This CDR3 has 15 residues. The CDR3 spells CASSALLGLDTEAFF. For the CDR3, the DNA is TGTGCCAGCAGTGCATTACTGGGTTTAGATACTGAAGCTTTCTTT.

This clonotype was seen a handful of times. For the CDR3, the DNA is TGCGCCTCCCGGACGGCCTACAATGAGCAGTTCTTC. Protein sequence: CASRTAYNEQFF. The rearrangement links TRBV5-1 to TRBJ2-1, with D hard to call. Germline CDR1 and CDR2: SGHRS and YFSETQ. V was shortened by 10 bases and J by 2 bases, with 10 bases between the two germline ends. The CDR3 is 12 residues long. The full variable domain, completed using reference TRBV5-1 and TRBJ2-1, is KAGVTQTPRYLIKTRGQQVTLSCSPISGHRSVSWYQQTPGQGLQFLFEYFSETQRNKGNFPGRFSGRQFSNSRSEMNVSTLELGDSALYLCASRTAYNEQFFGPGTRLTVL.

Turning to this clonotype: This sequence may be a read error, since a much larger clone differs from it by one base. The CDR3 here is CASSGGPGQGFYERYF. The CDR3 DNA reads as TGTGCCAGCAGCGGGGGACCGGGACAGGGATTTTACGAGCGGTACTTC. This chain joins TRBV7-2 and TRBJ2-7; 9 bases fit TRBD1. The length of the CDR3 is 16 residues. Germline V lookup: CDR1 SGHTA, CDR2 FQGNSA.